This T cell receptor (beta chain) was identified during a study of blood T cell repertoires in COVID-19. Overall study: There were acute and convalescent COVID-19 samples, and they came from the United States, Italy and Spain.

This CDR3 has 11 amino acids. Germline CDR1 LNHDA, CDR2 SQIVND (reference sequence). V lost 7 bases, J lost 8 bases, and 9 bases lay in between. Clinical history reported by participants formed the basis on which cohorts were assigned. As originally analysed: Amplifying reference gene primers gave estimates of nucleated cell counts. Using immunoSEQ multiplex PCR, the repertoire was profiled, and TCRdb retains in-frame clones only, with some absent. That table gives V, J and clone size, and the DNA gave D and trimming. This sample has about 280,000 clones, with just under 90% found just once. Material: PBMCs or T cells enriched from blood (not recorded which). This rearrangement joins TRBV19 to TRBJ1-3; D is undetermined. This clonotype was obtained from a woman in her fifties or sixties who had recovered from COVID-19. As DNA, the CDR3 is TGTGCCAGTATTCTCGTCGACACCATATATTTT. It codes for CASILVDTIYF.